This TCR beta chain was recovered during a study of blood T cell repertoires in COVID-19. Profiling relied on immunoSEQ multiplex PCR, and the TCRdb table lists in-frame clones only, not all of them. The data show fewer than 250,000 clones, roughly 91% seen once. CDR3 length equals 15 residues. Trimming cost V 6 bases and J 1 base, with 14 bases left between them. Germline V gene data show CDR1 as PRHDT and CDR2 as FYEKMQ (reference sequence). The sequence was collected from a human donor in a cohort sampled during active COVID-19. Sequenced sample: peripheral blood. The chain carries TRBV13 and TRBJ2-3; possibly TRBD2 for D (6 bases). CDR3 bases: TGTGCCAGCAGAGGTTGGGCTAGCGGCACAGATACGCAGTATTTT. Translated, it gives CASRGWASGTDTQYF.